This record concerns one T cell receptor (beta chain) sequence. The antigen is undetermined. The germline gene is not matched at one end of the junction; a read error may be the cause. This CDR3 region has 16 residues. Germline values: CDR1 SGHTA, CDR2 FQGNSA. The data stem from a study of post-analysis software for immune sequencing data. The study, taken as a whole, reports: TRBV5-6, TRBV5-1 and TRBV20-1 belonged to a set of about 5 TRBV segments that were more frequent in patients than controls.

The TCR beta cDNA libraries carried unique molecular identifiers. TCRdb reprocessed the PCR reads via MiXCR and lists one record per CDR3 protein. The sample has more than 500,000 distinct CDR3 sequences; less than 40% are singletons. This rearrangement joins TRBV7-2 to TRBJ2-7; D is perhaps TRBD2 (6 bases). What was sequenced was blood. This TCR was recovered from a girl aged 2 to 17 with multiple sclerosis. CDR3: CAGSLMGGASSYEQYF. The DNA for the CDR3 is TGTGCCGGCAGCTTAATGGGGGGAGCAAGCTCCTACGAGCAGTACTTC.